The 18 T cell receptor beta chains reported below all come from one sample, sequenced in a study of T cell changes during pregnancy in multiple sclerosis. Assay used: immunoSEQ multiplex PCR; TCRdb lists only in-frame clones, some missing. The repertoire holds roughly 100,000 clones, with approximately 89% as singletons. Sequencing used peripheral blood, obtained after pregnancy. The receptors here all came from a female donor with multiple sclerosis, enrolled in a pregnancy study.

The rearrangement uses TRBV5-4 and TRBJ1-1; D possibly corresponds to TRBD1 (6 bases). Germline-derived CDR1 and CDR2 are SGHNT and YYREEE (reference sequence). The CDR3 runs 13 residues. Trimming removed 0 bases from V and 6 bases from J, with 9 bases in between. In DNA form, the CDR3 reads TGTGCCAGCAGCTTGGTTGGGACACCTGAAGCTTTCTTT. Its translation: CASSLVGTPEAFF.

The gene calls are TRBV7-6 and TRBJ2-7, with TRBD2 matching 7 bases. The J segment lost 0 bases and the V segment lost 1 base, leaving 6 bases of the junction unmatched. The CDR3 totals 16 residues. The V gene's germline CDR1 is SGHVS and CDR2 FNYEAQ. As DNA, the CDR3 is TGTGCCAGCAGCTTAGGAAGCGGGGAGACCTCCTACGAGCAGTACTTC. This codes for CASSLGSGETSYEQYF. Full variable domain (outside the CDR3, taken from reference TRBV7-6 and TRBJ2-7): GAGVSQSPRYKVTKRGQDVALRCDPISGHVSLYWYRQALGQGPEFLTYFNYEAQQDKSGLPNDRFSAERPEGSISTLTIQRTEQRDSAMYRCASSLGSGETSYEQYFGPGTRLTVT.

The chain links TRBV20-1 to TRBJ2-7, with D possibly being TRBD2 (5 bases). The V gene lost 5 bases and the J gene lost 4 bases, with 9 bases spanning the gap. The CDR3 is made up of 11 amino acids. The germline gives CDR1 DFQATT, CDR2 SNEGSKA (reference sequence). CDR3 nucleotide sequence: TGCAGTGCTCCCCGGGGTTACGAGCAGTACTTC. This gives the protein CSAPRGYEQYF.

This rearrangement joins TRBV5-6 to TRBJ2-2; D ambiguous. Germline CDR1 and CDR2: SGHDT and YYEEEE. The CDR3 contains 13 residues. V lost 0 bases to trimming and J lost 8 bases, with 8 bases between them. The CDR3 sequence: CASSLAQLGELFF. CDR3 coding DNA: TGTGCCAGCAGCTTGGCCCAACTGGGGGAGCTGTTTTTT.

The CDR3 DNA sequence: TGTGCCAGCAGCTTGGGACAGGGGGTGAACACCATATATTTT. This gives the protein CASSLGQGVNTIYF. This chain links TRBV5-8 with TRBJ1-3; 9 bases are shared with TRBD1. The germline CDR1 and CDR2 sequences are SGHTS and YDEGEE. This CDR3 has 14 amino acids. With 0 bases clipped from V and 7 bases from J, the junction kept 2 bases outside the gene matches.

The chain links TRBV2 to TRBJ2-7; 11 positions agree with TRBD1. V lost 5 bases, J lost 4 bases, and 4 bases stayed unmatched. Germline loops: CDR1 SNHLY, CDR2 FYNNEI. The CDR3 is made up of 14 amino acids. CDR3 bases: TGTGCCAGCAGTAACGGACAGGGGGCTTACGAGCAGTACTTC. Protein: CASSNGQGAYEQYF.

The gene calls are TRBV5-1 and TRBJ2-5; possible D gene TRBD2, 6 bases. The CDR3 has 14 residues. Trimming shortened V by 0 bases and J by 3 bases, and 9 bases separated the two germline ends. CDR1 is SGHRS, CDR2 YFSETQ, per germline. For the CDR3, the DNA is TGCGCCAGCAGCTTGGCCTGGGGGGAAGAGACCCAGTACTTC. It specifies CASSLAWGEETQYF.

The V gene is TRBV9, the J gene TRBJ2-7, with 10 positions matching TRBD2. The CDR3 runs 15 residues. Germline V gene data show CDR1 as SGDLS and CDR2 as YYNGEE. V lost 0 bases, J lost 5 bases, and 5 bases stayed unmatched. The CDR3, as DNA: TGTGCCAGCAGCGTAGCTACTAGCGGGGACCACGAGCAGTACTTC. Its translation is CASSVATSGDHEQYF.

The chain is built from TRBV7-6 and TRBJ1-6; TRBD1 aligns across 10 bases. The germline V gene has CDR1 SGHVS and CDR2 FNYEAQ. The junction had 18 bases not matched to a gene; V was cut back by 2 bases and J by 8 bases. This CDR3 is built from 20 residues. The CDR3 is CASSLFEVMGQGSIDSPLHF. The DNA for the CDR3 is TGTGCCAGCAGCTTATTTGAAGTTATGGGACAGGGGTCTATCGATTCACCCCTCCACTTT.

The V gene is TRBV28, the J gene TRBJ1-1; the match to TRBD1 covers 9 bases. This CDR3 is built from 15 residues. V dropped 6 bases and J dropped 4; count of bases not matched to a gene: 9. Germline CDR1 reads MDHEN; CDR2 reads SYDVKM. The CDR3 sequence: CASRLPTGGSTEAFF. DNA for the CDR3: TGTGCCAGCAGACTACCGACAGGGGGTAGCACTGAAGCTTTCTTT.

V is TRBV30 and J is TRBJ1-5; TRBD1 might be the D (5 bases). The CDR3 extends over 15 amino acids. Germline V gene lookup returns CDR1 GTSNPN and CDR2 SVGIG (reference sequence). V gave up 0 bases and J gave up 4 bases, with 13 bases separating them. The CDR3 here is CAWSVSLGPNQPQHF. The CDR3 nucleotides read TGTGCCTGGAGTGTATCTCTGGGGCCTAATCAGCCCCAGCATTTT.

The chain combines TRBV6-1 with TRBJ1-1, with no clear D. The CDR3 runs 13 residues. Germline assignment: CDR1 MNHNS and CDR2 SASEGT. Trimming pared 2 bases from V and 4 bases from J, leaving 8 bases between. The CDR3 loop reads CASSEFHGTEAFF. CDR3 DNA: TGTGCCAGCAGTGAATTCCACGGCACTGAAGCTTTCTTT.

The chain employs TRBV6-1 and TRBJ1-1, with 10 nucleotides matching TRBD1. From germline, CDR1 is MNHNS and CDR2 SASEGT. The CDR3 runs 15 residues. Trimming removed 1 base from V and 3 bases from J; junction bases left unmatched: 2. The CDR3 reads CASSEGTGGHTEAFF. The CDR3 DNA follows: TGTGCCAGCAGTGAAGGGACAGGGGGTCACACTGAAGCTTTCTTT.

The CDR3 DNA reads TGCGCCAGCAGCCCAACTCCGACAGCGAATCAGCCCCAGCATTTT. It specifies CASSPTPTANQPQHF. This chain links TRBV5-1 with TRBJ1-5; a weak D match, TRBD1 (5 bases). Trimming cost V 4 bases and J 4 bases, with 15 bases left between them. The CDR3 sequence is 15 residues long. Germline V lookup: CDR1 SGHRS, CDR2 YFSETQ.

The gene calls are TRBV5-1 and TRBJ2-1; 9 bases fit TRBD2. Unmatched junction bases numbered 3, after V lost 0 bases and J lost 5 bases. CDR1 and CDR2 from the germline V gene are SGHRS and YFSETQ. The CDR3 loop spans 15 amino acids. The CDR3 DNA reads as TGCGCCAGCAGCTTGGTGGCTAGCGGGGACAATGAGCAGTTCTTC. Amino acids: CASSLVASGDNEQFF.

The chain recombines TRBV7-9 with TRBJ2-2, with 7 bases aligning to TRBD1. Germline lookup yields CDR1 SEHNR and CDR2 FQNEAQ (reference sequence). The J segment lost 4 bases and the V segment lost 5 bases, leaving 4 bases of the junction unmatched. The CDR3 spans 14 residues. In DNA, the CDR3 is TGTGCCAGCAGCCAACAGGGGAGCACCGGGGAGCTGTTTTTT. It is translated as CASSQQGSTGELFF.

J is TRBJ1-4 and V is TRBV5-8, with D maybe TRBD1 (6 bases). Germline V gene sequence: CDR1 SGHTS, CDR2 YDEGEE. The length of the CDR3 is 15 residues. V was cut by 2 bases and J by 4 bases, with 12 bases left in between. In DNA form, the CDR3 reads TGTGCCAGCAGCTTTGGCAGGGGCCTTAATGAAAAACTGTTTTTT. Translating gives CASSFGRGLNEKLFF.

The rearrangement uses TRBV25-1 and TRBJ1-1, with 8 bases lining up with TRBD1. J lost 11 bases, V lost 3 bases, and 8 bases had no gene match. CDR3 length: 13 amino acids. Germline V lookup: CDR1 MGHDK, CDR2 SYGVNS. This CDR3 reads CASSDGGTGAAFF. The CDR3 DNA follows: TGTGCCAGCAGTGATGGCGGGACAGGAGCGGCTTTCTTT.